This TCR beta chain is from a study of CD8+CD57+ T cells in acquired aplastic anemia. Whole-study context: CD4+ and CD8+ cells, once sorted, gave DNA averaging roughly 3 ug.

Genomic DNA templated the TCR beta VDJ and CDR3 profiling. TCRdb ran MiXCR on the reads and lists one entry per CDR3 protein. The sample has roughly 500,000 distinct CDR3 sequences, around 33% seen once. Findings and caveats of the study: Found in both controls and patients were approximately 31 CD8+ CDR3 sequences. For CD8+ Simpson's diversity, patients and controls showed no significant difference.

Sequenced patients had shown CD8+CD57+ cell expansion by flow cytometry. All participating patients were living with severe acquired aplastic anemia. The CDR3 spans 12 residues. This clonotype has at least ten counts. Its specificity is not known. One end of the junction varies from germline; a read error may be responsible. Sequencing input: sorted CD4+, CD8+, or CD8+CD57+ T cells (not recorded which) from PBMCs. The V call is TRBV12-3 or TRBV12-4, the J call TRBJ1-1; no firm D call. The source of this sequence is a human donor with aplastic anemia. DNA of the CDR3: TGTGCCAGCAGTTCCTTGAACAGTGAAGCTTTCTTT. It translates to CASSSLNSEAFF.